The 2 T cell receptor beta chains below were found in one sample sequenced in a study of blood T cells in healthy people across ages (dated by TCRdb to the mid-2010s). Library preparation used 5' RACE. A second PCR of about 6 to 11 cycles was performed with a sample-barcoded 5' primer and a J-beta primer mix. The raw public reads went through TCRdb reprocessing: fastp at Q25, MiXCR clone calling, in-frame beta chains kept. A single entry per CDR3 protein holds the most common genes and DNA from its merged rows. This sample comprises some 1,800,000 distinct CDR3 sequences, about two fifths of them detected only once. The ten most abundant clones make up roughly 24% of the sample. The specimen sequenced was blood. All receptors come from a human donor in good health.

This clonotype was seen only a few times. The chain uses TRBV6-5 and TRBJ2-5; D ambiguous. Germline V gene lookup returns CDR1 MNHEY and CDR2 SVGAGI. V shed 6 bases and J shed 4 bases, with 12 bases lying between them. The CDR3 totals 13 residues. In DNA form, the CDR3 reads TGTGCCAGCAGCCCCCATGGGTCAGAGACCCAGTACTTC. As protein: CASSPHGSETQYF.

In its sample, this clonotype was seen a few times. The rearrangement uses TRBV12-3 or TRBV12-4 and TRBJ1-2, with 7 nucleotides matching TRBD1. V lost 6 bases and J lost 6; bases outside the gene matches: 10. The CDR3 is 14 residues long. CDR3 region: CASSPTDRAHGYTF. CDR3 DNA: TGTGCCAGCAGCCCCACCGACAGGGCCCATGGCTACACCTTC.